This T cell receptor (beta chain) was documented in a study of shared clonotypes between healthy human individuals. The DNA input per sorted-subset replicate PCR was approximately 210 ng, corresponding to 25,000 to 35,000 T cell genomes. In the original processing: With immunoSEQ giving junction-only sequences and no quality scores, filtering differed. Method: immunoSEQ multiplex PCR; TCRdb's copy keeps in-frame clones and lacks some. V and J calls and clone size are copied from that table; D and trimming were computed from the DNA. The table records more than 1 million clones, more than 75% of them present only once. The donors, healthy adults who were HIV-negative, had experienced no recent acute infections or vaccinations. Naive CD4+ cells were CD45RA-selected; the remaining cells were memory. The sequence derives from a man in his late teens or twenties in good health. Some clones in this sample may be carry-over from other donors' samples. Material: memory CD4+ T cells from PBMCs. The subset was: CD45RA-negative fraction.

CDR3 nucleotides: TGTGCCAGCAGCGGGTGGGACAGCGACTATGGCTACACCTTC. Its translation: CASSGWDSDYGYTF. The chain recombines TRBV6-1 with TRBJ1-2; 7 positions agree with TRBD1. The V gene end was trimmed by 6 bases and the J gene end by 3 bases; junction bases not matched to a gene: 7. Germline CDR1 and CDR2: MNHNS and SASEGT. The CDR3 has 14 amino acids.